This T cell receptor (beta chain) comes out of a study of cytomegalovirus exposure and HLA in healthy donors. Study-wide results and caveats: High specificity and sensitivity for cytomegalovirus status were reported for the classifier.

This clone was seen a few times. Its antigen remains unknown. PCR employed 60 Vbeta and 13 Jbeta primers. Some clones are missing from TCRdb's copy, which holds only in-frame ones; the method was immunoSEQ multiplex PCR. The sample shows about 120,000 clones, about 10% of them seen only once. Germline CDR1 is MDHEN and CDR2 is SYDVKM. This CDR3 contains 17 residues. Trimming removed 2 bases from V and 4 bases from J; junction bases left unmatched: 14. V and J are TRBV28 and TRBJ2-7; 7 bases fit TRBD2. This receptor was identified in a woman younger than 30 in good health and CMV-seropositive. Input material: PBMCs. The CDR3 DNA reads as TGTGCCAGCAGTTTACCCGCTCAGGGCGGGAGCTGGTACGAGCAGTACTTC. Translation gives CASSLPAQGGSWYEQYF. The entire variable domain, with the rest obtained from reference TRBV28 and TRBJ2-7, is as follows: DVKVTQSSRYLVKRTGEKVFLECVQDMDHENMFWYRQDPGLGLRLIYFSYDVKMKEKGDIPEGYSVSREKKERFSLILESASTNQTSMYLCASSLPAQGGSWYEQYFGPGTRLTVT.